Sequencing of this TCR beta chain was carried out in a study of OX40 agonist ivuxolimab in advanced cancers. TCRdb's copy holds only in-frame clones and misses some; the assay was immunoSEQ multiplex PCR. The repertoire holds roughly 79,000 clones, with about 90% as singletons. J lost 6 bases, V lost 10 bases, and 11 bases had no gene match. This CDR3 has 14 residues. Looked up from germline, CDR1 is MNHEY and CDR2 is SVGAGI. The sequence was obtained from an adult with an advanced solid tumor such as melanoma, head and neck, liver or kidney cancer. The chain employs TRBV6-5 and TRBJ1-2, with 10 bases lining up with TRBD1. The specimen was CD4+ or CD8+ T cells sorted from blood, collected in a trial of the OX40 agonist ivuxolimab. The CDR3, as DNA: TGTGCCACCCGGACAGGGGGGACTTTACATGGCTACACCTTC. This translates into CATRTGGTLHGYTF.